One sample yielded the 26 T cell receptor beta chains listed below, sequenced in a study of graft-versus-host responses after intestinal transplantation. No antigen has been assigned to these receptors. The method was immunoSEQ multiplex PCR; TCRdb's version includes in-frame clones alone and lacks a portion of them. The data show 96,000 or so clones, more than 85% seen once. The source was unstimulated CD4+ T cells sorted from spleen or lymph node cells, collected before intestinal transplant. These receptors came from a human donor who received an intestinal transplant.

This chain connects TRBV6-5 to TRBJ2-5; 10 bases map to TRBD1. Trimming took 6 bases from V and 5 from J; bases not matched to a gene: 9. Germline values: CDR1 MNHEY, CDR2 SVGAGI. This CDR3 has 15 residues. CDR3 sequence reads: CASRGDRGFSETQYF. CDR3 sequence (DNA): TGTGCCAGCAGGGGGGACAGGGGATTTTCGGAGACCCAGTACTTC.

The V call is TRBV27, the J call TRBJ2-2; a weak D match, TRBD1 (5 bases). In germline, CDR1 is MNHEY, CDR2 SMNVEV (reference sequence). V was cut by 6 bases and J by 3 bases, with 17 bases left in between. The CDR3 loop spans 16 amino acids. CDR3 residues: CASRTLQRGYTGELFF. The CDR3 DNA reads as TGTGCCAGCAGGACCCTTCAAAGGGGATACACCGGGGAGCTGTTTTTT.

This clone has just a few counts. The CDR3 nucleotides read TGTGCCAGCAGTCAACGACAGGGATCCTACGAGCAGTACTTC. Its translation: CASSQRQGSYEQYF. The chain links TRBV6-6 to TRBJ2-7, with 7 nucleotides matching TRBD1. V shed 5 bases and J 1 base; nucleotides not matched to a gene: 5. The CDR3 is 14 residues long. The V gene's germline CDR1 is MNHNY and CDR2 SVGAGI (reference sequence).

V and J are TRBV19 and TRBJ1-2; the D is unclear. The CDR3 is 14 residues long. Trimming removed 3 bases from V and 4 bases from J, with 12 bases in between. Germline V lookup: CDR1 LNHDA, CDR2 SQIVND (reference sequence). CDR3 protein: CASSIEGIAYGYTF. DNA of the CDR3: TGTGCCAGTAGTATTGAGGGAATCGCCTATGGCTACACCTTC.

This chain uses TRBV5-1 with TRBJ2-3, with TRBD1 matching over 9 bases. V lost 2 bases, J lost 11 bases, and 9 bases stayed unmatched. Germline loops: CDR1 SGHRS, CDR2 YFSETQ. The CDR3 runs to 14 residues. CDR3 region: CASSFWDRVERQYF. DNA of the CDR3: TGCGCCAGCAGCTTCTGGGACAGGGTCGAGAGGCAGTATTTT.

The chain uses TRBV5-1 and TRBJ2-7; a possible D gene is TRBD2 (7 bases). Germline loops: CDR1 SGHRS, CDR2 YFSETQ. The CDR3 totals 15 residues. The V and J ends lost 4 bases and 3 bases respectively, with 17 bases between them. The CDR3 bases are TGCGCCAGCAGCCCGGGGGGCAGCTACCTCTACGAGCAGTACTTC. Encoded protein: CASSPGGSYLYEQYF. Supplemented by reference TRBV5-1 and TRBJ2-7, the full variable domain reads KAGVTQTPRYLIKTRGQQVTLSCSPISGHRSVSWYQQTPGQGLQFLFEYFSETQRNKGNFPGRFSGRQFSNSRSEMNVSTLELGDSALYLCASSPGGSYLYEQYFGPGTRLTVT.

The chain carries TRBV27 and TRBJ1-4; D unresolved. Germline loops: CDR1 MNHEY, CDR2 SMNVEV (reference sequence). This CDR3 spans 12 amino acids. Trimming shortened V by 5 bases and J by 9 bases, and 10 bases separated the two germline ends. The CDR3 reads CASSDPGKKLFF. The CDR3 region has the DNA TGTGCCAGCAGTGACCCGGGTAAAAAACTGTTTTTT.

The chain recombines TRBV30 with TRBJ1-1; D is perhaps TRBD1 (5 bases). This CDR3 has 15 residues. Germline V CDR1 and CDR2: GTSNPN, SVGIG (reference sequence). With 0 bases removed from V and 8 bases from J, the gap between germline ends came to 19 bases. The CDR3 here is CAWSVRVSGKGEAFF. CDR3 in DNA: TGTGCCTGGAGTGTACGGGTTTCAGGGAAAGGCGAAGCTTTCTTT.

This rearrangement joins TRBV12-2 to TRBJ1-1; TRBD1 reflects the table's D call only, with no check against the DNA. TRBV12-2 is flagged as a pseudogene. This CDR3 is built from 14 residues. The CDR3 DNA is TGTGCAAGTCGCATAGGAACAGAGAACACTGAAGCTTTCTTT. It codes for CASRIGTENTEAFF.

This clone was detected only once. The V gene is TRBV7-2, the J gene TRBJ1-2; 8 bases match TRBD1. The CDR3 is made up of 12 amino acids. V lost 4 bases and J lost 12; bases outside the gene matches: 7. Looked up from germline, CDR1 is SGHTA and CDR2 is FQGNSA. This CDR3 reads CASSWDRSNHTF. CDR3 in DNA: TGTGCCAGCAGCTGGGACAGGAGTAATCACACCTTC.

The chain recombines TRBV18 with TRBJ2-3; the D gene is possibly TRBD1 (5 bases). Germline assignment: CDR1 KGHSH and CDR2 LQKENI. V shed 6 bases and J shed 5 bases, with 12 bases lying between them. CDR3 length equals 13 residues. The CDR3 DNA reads TGTGCCAGCTCGCCCTTAGACAGAGATACGCAGTATTTT. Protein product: CASSPLDRDTQYF.

CDR3 amino acids: CASSQGQGDGELFF. CDR3 in DNA: TGCGCCAGCAGCCAAGGTCAGGGGGACGGGGAGCTGTTTTTT. The chain employs TRBV5-1 and TRBJ2-2; 7 bases fit TRBD1. This CDR3 spans 14 amino acids. Germline CDR1 is SGHRS and CDR2 is YFSETQ. The junction had 7 bases not matched to a gene; V was cut back by 4 bases and J by 7 bases.

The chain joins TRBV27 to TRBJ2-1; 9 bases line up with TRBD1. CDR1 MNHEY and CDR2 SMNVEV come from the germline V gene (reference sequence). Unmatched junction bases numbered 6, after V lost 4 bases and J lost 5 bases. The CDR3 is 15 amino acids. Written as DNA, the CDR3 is TGTGCCAGCAGTTCGGACAGGGGCGGGAACAATGAGCAGTTCTTC. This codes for CASSSDRGGNNEQFF.

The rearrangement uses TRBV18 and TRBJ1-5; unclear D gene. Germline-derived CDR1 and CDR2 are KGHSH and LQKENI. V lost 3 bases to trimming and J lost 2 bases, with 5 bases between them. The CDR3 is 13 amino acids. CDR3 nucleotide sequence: TGTGCCAGCTCACCTGGCCGCAATCAGCCCCAGCATTTT. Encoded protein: CASSPGRNQPQHF.

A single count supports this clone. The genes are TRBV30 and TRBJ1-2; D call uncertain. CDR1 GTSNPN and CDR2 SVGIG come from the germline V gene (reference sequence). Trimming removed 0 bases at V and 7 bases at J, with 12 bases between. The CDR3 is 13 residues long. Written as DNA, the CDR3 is TGTGCCTGGAGTGTTGGGAGTGACTCTGGCTACACCTTC. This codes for CAWSVGSDSGYTF.

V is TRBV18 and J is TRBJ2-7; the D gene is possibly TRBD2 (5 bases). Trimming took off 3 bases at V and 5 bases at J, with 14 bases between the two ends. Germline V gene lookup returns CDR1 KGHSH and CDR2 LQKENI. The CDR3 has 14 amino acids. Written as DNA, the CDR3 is TGTGCCAGCTCACCTTCGGGGTCGAGAAACGAGCAGTACTTC. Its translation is CASSPSGSRNEQYF.

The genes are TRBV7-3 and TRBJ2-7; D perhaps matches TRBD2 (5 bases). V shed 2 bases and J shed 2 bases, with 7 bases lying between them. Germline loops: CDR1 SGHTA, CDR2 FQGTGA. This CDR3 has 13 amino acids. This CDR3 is CASSLSSPYEQYF. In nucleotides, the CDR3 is TGTGCCAGCAGCTTATCTAGCCCCTACGAGCAGTACTTC.

CDR3 bases: TGCAGCGTTGAAGTGGGGGCCACAGATACGCAGTATTTT. This encodes CSVEVGATDTQYF. The chain recombines TRBV29-1 with TRBJ2-3; perhaps TRBD1 as D (6 bases). This CDR3 comprises 13 residues. V gave up 1 base and J gave up 2 bases, with 7 bases separating them. The germline V gene encodes CDR1 SQVTM and CDR2 ANQGSEA.

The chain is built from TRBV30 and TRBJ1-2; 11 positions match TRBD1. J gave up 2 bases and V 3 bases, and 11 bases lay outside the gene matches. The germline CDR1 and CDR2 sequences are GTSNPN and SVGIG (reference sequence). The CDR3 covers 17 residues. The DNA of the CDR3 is TGTGCCTGGAGGGAAAAACTTGGGACAGGGGGGAACTATGGCTACACCTTC. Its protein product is CAWREKLGTGGNYGYTF.

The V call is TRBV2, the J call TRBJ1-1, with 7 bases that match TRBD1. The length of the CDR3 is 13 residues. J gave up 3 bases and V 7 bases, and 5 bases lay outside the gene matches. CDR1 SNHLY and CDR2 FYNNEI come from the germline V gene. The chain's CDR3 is CASNRDSDTEAFF. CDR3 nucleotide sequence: TGTGCCAGCAACCGGGACAGCGACACTGAAGCTTTCTTT.

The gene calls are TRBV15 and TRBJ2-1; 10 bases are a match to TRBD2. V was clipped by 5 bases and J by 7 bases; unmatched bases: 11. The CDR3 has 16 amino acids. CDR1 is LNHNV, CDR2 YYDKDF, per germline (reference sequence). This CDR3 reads CATSSNSGRRRNEQFF. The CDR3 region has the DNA TGTGCCACCAGCTCTAATAGCGGGAGGAGGCGGAATGAGCAGTTCTTC.

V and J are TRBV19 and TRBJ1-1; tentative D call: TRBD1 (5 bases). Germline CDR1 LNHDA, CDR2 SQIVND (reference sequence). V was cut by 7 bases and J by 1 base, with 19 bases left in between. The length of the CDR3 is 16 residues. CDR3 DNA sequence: TGTGCCAGTAAAGACCCATCCGGGACTGAGAACACTGAAGCTTTCTTT. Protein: CASKDPSGTENTEAFF.

DNA of the CDR3: TGTGCCTGGAGTGAGTGGGCGAGCTCCTACGAGCAGTACTTC. Protein sequence: CAWSEWASSYEQYF. The chain recombines TRBV30 with TRBJ2-7, with D hard to call. CDR1 and CDR2 (germline): GTSNPN, SVGIG (reference sequence). Trimming took off 1 base at V and 0 bases at J, with 10 bases between the two ends. The CDR3 loop spans 14 amino acids. Supplemented by reference TRBV30 and TRBJ2-7, the full variable domain reads SQTIHQWPATLVQPVGSPLSLECTVEGTSNPNLYWYRQAAGRGLQLLFYSVGIGQISSEVPQNLSASRPQDRQFILSSKKLLLSDSGFYLCAWSEWASSYEQYFGPGTRLTVT.

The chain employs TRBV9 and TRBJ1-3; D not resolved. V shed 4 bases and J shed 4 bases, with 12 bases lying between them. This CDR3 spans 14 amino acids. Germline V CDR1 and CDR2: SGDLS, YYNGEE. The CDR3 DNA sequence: TGTGCCAGCAGCCCGCGGATTGCCGGAAACACCATATATTTT. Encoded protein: CASSPRIAGNTIYF.

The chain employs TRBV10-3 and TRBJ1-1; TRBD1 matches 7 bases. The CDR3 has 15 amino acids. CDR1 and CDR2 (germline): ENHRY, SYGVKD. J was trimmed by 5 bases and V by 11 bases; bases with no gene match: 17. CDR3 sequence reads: CAARRGGGMGTEAFF. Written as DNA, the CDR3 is TGTGCCGCTCGGAGAGGGGGCGGAATGGGAACTGAAGCTTTCTTT.

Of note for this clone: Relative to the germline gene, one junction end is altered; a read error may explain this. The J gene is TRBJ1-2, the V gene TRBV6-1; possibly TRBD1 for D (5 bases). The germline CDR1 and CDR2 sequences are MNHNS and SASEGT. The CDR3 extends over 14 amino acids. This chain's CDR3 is CASSEGRRTPGPVF. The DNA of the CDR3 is TGTGCCAGCAGTGAAGGAAGAAGGACACCTGGTCCTGTGTTC.